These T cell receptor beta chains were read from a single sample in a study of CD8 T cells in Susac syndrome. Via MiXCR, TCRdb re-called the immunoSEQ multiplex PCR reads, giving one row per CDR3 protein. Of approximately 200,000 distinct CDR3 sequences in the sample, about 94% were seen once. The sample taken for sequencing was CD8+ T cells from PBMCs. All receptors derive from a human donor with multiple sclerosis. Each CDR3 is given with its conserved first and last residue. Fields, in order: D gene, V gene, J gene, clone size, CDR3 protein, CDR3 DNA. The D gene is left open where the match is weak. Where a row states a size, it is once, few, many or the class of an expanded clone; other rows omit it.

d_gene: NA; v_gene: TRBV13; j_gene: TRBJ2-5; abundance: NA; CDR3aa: CASSLGGSLRETQYF; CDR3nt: TGTGCCAGCAGCTTGGGGGGTTCTTTACGAGAGACCCAGTACTTC
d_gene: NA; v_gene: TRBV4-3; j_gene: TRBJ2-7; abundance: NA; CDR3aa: CASSQDSGAPYEQYF; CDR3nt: TGCGCCAGCAGCCAAGACTCCGGAGCCCCTTACGAGCAGTACTTC
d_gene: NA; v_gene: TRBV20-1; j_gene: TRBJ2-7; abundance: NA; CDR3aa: CSALKGYGEQYF; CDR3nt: TGCAGTGCCCTAAAGGGATATGGCGAGCAGTACTTC
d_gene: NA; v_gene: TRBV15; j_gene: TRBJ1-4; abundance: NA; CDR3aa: CATSGRAPRATNEKLFF; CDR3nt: TGTGCCACCAGCGGTAGAGCTCCCAGGGCAACTAATGAAAAACTGTTTTTT
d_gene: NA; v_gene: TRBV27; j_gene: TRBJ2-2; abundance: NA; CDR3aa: CASSPRDFPGELFF; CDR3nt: TGTGCCAGCAGTCCCCGGGACTTCCCCGGGGAGCTGTTTTTT
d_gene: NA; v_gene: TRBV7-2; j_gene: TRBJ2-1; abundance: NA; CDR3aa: CASSPGDPTYNEQFF; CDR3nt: TGTGCCAGCAGCCCTGGCGACCCCACATACAATGAGCAGTTCTTC
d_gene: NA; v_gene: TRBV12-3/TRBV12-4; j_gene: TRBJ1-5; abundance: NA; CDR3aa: CASRKQGNSNQPQHF; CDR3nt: TGTGCCAGCAGGAAGCAGGGGAATAGCAATCAGCCCCAGCATTTT
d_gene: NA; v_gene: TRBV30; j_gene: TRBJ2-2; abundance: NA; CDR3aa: CAWTYGPTGELFF; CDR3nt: TGTGCCTGGACGTACGGACCCACCGGGGAGCTGTTTTTT
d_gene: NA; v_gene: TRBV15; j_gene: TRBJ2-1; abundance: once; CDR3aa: CATSAGAGDEQFF; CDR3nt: TGTGCCACGAGCGCGGGGGCCGGGGATGAGCAGTTCTTC
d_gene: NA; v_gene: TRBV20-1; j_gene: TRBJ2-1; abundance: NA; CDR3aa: CSARDPSQPVYNEQFF; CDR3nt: TGCAGTGCTAGAGATCCCAGCCAACCTGTCTACAATGAGCAGTTCTTC
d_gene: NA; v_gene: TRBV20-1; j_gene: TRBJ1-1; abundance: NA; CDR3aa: CSASGEAGRGNTEAFF; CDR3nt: TGCAGTGCTAGCGGGGAGGCAGGGAGGGGGAACACTGAAGCTTTCTTT
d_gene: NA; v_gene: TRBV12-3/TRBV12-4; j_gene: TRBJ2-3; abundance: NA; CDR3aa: CASSGRGLGLTTDTQYF; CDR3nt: TGTGCCAGCAGTGGGAGGGGGCTAGGACTTACCACAGATACGCAGTATTTT
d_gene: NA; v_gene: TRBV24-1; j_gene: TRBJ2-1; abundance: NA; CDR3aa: CATSDLAPYNEQFF; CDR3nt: TGTGCCACCAGTGACCTCGCCCCATACAATGAGCAGTTCTTC
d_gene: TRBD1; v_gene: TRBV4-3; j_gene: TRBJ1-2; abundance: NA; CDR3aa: CASSQGTGPNYGYTF; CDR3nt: TGCGCCAGCAGCCAAGGGACAGGTCCTAACTATGGCTACACCTTC
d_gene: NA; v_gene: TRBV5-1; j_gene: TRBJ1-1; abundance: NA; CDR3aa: CASRSTQGNTEAFF; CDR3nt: TGCGCCAGCAGATCCACTCAAGGGAACACTGAAGCTTTCTTT
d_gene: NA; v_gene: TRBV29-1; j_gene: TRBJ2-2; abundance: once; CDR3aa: CSVEDFAGGNTGELFF; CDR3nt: TGCAGCGTTGAAGATTTCGCTGGAGGGAACACCGGGGAGCTGTTTTTT
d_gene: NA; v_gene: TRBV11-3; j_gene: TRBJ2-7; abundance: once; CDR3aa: CASSAKTGYNEQYF; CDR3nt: TGTGCCAGCAGCGCCAAAACAGGGTACAACGAGCAGTACTTC
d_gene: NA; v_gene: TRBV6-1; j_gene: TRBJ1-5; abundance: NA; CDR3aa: CASSEFSDNQPQHF; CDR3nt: TGTGCCAGCAGTGAATTCAGCGACAATCAGCCCCAGCATTTT
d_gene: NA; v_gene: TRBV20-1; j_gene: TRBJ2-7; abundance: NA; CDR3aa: CSARGDPSPYEQYF; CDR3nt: TGCAGTGCTAGGGGAGACCCATCTCCCTACGAGCAGTACTTC
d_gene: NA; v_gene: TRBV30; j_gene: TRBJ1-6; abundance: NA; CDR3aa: CAWSAEDSSPLHF; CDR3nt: TGTGCCTGGAGTGCCGAAGATTCCTCACCCCTCCACTTT
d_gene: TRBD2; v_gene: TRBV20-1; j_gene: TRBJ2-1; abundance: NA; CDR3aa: CSASRLAGGQNEQFF; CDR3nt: TGCAGTGCTAGTAGGCTAGCGGGGGGGCAGAATGAGCAGTTCTTC
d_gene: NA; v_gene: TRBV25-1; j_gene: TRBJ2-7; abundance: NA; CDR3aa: CASSDGIGGYEQYF; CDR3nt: TGTGCCAGCAGTGATGGGATTGGGGGATACGAGCAGTACTTC
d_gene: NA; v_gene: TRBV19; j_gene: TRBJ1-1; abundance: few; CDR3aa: CASSSGPTEAFF; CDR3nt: TGTGCCAGTAGTTCGGGACCCACTGAAGCTTTCTTT
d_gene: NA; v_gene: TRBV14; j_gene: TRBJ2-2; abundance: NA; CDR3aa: CASSQTGSNTGELFF; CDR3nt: TGTGCCAGCAGCCAAACAGGGTCTAACACCGGGGAGCTGTTTTTT
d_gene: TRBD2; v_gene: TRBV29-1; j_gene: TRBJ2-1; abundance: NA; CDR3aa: CSVAGAGGPGEQFF; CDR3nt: TGCAGCGTTGCAGGAGCGGGAGGGCCGGGAGAGCAGTTCTTC
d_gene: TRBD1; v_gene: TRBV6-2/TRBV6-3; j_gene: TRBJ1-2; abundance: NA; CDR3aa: CASSYSGTGFYGYTF; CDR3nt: TGTGCCAGCAGTTACTCCGGGACAGGGTTTTATGGCTACACCTTC
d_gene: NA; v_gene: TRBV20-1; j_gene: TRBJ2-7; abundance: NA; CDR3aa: CSAPRDSRSYEQYF; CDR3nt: TGCAGTGCCCCGCGGGACAGTCGTTCCTACGAGCAGTACTTC